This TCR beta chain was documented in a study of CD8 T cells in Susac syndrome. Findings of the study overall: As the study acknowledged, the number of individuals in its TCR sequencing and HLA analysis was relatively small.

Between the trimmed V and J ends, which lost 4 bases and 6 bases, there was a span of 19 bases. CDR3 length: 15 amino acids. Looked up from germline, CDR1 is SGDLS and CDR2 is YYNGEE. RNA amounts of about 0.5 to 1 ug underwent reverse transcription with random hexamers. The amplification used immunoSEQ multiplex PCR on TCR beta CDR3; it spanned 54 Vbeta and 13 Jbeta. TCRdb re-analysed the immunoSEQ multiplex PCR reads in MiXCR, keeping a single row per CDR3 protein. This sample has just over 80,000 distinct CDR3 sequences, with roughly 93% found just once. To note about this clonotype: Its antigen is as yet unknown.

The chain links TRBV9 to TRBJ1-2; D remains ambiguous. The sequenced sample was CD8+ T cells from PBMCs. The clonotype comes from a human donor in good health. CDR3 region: CASSTDYRETDGYTF. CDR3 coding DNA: TGTGCCAGCAGCACCGATTACAGAGAAACGGATGGCTACACCTTC.